This TCR beta chain stems from a study of blood T cell repertoires in COVID-19. For the study at large: Samples taken during acute and convalescent COVID-19 were collected in the United States, Italy and Spain.

Methods used by the authors: Amplification of reference gene primers provided the estimated nucleated cell counts. Sequencing was performed with immunoSEQ multiplex PCR; in TCRdb, only in-frame clones are kept and a portion is missing. That table is the source of V, J and clone size, and D and trimming were worked out from the DNA. Of around 57,000 clones in the sample, 82% are singletons; the top ten hold around a fifth. The CDR3 is made up of 15 amino acids. CDR1 and CDR2 (germline): SNHLY, FYNNEI. Trimming pared 7 bases from V and 1 base from J, leaving 16 bases between. This clone was counted between two and nine times.

The sequencing input was peripheral blood. The chain joins TRBV2 to TRBJ1-1, with a tentative D call TRBD1 (6 bases). The receptor was derived from a woman aged 55-75 years with acute or convalescent COVID-19. The chain's CDR3 is CASTRTDGGNTEAFF. As DNA, the CDR3 is TGTGCCAGCACTAGGACAGACGGCGGGAACACTGAAGCTTTCTTT.